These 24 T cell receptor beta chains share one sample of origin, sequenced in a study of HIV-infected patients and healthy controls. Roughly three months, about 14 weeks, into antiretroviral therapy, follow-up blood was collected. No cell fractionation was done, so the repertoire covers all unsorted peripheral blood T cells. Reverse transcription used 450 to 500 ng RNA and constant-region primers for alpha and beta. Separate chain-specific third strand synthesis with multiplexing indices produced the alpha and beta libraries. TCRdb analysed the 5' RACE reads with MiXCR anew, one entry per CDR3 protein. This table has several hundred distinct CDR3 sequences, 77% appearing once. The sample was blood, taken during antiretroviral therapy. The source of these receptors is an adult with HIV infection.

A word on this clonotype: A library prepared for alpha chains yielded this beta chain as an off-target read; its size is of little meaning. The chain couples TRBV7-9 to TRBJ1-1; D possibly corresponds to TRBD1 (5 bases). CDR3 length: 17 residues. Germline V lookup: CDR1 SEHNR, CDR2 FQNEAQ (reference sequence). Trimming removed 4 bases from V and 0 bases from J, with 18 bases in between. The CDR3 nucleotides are TGTGCCAGCAGCTCCCATGATTGGGGGGGAATGAACACTGAAGCTTTCTTT. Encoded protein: CASSSHDWGGMNTEAFF.

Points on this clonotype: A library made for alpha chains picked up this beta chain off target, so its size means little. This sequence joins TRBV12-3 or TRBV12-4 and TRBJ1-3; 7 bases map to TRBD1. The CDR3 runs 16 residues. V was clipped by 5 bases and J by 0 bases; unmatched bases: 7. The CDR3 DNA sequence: TGTGCCAGCAGTAAGGGACAGACCATCTCTGGAAACACCATATATTTT. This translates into CASSKGQTISGNTIYF.

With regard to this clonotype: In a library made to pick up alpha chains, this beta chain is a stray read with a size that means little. CDR3 sequence: CASSLGYEQYF. DNA for the CDR3: TGCGCCAGCAGCTTGGGATACGAGCAGTACTTC. The V call is TRBV4-1, the J call TRBJ2-7; D remains ambiguous. The CDR3 is made up of 11 amino acids. The germline V gene has CDR1 MGHRA and CDR2 YSYEKL. V was cut by 5 bases and J by 4 bases, with 6 bases left in between.

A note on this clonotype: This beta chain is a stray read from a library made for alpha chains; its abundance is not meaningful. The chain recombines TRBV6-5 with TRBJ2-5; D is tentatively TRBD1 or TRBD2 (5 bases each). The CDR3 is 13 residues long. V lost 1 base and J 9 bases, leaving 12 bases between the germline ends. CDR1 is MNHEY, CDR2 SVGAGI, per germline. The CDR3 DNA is TGTGCCAGCAGTTACTATCGTGGGACGGCCCAGTACTTC. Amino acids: CASSYYRGTAQYF.

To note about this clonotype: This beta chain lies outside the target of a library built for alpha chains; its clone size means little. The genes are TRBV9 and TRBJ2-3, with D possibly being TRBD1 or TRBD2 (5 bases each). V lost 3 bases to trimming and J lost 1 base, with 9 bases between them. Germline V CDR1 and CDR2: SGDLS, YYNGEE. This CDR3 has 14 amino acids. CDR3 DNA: TGTGCCAGCAGCGGGGGGTCGGGCACAGATACGCAGTATTTT. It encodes CASSGGSGTDTQYF.

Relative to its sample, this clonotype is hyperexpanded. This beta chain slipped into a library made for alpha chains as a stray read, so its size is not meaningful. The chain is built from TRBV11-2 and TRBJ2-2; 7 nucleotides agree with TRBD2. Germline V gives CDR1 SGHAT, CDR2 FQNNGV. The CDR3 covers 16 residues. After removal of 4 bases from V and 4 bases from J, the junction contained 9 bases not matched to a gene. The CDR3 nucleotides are TGTGCCAGCAGCTCCTCAAGCTGGGGGGGCACCGGGGAGCTGTTTTTT. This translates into CASSSSSWGGTGELFF. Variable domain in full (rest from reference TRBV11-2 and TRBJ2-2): EAGVAQSPRYKIIEKRQSVAFWCNPISGHATLYWYQQILGQGPKLLIQFQNNGVVDDSQLPKDRFSAERLKGVDSTLKIQPAKLEDSAVYLCASSSSSWGGTGELFFGEGSRLTVL.

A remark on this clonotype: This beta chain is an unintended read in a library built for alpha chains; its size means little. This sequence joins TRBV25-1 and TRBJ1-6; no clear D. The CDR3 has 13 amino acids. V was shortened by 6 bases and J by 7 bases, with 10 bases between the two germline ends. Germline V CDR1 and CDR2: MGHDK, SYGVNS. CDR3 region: CASSPGGNSPLHF. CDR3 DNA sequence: TGTGCCAGCAGCCCGGGAGGGAATTCACCCCTCCACTTT.

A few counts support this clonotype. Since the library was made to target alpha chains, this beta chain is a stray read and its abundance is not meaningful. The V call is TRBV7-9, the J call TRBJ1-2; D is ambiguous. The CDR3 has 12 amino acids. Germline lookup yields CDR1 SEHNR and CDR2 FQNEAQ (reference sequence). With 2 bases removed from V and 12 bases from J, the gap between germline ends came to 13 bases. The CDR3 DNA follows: TGTGCCAGCAGCTTATCCGGAGTCGACGACACCTTC. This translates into CASSLSGVDDTF.

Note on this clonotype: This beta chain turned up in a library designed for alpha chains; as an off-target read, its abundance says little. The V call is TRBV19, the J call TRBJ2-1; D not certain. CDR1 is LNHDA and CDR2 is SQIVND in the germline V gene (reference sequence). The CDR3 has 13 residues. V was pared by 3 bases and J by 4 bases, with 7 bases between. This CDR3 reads CASSIKGYNEQFF. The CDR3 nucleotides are TGTGCCAGTAGTATTAAGGGTTACAATGAGCAGTTCTTC.

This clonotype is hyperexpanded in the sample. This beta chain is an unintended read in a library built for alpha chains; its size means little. CDR3 DNA: TGTGCCAGCAGATCCGGACAGGGCTGGACCGGGGAGCTGTTTTTT. It is translated as CASRSGQGWTGELFF. V gene TRBV7-9 combines with J gene TRBJ2-2, with TRBD1 identical over 8 bases. CDR3 length equals 15 residues. Germline CDR1 is SEHNR and CDR2 is FQNEAQ (reference sequence). Trimming cost V 6 bases and J 5 bases; bases outside gene matches: 8.

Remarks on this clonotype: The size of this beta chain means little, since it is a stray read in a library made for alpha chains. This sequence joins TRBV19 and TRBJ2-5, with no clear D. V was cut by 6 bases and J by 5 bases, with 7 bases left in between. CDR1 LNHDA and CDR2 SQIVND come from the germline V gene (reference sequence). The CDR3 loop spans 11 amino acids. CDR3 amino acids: CASRSLETQYF. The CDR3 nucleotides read TGTGCCAGTAGAAGCCTTGAGACCCAGTACTTC.

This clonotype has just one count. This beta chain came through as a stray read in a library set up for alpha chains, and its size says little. The DNA for the CDR3 is TGCAGCGTTGCGGACGGAGATCAGCCCCAGCATTTT. Its protein is CSVADGDQPQHF. This sequence joins TRBV29-1 and TRBJ1-5; D gene unclear. With 4 bases removed from V and 5 bases from J, the gap between germline ends came to 9 bases. Germline CDR1 is SQVTM and CDR2 is ANQGSEA. The CDR3 totals 12 residues.

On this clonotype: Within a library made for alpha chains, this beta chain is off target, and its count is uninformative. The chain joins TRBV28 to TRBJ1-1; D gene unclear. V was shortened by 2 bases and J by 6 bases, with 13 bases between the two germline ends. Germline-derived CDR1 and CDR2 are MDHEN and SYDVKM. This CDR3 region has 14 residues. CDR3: CASSLGRPQAEAFF. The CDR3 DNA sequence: TGTGCCAGCAGTTTAGGTCGACCCCAAGCTGAAGCTTTCTTT.

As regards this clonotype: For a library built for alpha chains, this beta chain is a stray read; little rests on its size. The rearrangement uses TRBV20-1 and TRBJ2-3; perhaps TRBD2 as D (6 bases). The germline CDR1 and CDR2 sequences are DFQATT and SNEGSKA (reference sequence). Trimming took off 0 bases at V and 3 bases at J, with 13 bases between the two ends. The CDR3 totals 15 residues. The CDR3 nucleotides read TGCAGTGCTAGAGATATACGGGAGCTTACAGATACGCAGTATTTT. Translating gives CSARDIRELTDTQYF.

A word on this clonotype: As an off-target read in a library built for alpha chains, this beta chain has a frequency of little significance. The CDR3 bases are TGCGCCAGCAGCCGCGCCGGGGATACGAATGAGCAGTTCTTC. Amino acid sequence: CASSRAGDTNEQFF. J is TRBJ2-1 and V is TRBV4-1, with D tentatively TRBD2 (5 bases). V dropped 4 bases and J dropped 7 bases, with 14 bases sitting between them. The CDR3 consists of 14 residues. Germline V CDR1 and CDR2: MGHRA, YSYEKL.

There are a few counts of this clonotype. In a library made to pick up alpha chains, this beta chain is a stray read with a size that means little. The CDR3 DNA is TGCGCCAGCAGCGAGTGGGGCACCTACGAGCAGTACTTC. This codes for CASSEWGTYEQYF. The rearrangement joins TRBV5-1 to TRBJ2-7; perhaps TRBD1 as D (5 bases). The germline gives CDR1 SGHRS, CDR2 YFSETQ. The CDR3 is 13 amino acids. V gave up 4 bases and J gave up 2 bases, with 10 bases separating them.

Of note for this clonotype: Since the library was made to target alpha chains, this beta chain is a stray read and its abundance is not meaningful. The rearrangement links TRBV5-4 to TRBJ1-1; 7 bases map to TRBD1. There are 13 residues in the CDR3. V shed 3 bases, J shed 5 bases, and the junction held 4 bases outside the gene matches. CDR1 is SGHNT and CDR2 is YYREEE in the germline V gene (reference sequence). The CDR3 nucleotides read TGTGCCAGCAGCTCGACAGGGATGACTGAAGCTTTCTTT. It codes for CASSSTGMTEAFF.

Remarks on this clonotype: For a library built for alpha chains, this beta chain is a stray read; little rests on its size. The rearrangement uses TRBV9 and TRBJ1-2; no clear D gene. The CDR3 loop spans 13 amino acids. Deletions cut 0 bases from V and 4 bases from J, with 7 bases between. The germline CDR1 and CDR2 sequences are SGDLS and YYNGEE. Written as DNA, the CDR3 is TGTGCCAGCAGCGTAGAACAAGGCTATGGCTACACCTTC. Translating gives CASSVEQGYGYTF.

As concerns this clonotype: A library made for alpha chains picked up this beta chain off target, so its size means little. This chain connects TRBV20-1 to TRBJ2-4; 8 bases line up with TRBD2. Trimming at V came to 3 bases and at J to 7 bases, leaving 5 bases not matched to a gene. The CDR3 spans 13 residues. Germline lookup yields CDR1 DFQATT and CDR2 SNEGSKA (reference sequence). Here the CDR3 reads CSASAGGLNIQYF. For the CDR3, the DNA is TGCAGTGCTAGCGCGGGGGGCTTGAACATTCAGTACTTC.

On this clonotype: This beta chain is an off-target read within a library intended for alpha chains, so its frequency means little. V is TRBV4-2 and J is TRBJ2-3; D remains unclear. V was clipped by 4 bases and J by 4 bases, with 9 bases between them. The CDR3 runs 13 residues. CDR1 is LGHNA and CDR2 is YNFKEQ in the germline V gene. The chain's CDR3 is CASSRPGPDTQYF. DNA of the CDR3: TGTGCCAGCAGCCGCCCGGGCCCAGATACGCAGTATTTT.

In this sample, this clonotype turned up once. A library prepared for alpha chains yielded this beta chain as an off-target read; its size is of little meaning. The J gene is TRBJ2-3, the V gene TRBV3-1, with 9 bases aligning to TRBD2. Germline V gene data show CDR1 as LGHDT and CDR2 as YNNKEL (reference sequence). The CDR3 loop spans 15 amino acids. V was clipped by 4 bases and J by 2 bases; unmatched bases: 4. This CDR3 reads CASSPSGDSTDTQYF. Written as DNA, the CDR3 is TGTGCCAGCAGCCCTAGCGGGGATTCCACAGATACGCAGTATTTT.

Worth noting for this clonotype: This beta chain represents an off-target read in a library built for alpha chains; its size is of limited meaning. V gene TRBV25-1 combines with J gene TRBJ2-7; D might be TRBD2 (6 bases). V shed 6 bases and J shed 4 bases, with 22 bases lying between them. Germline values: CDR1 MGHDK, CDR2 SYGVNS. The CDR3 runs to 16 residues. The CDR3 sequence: CASRKTWGMEGYEQYF. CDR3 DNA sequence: TGTGCCAGCAGGAAGACTTGGGGCATGGAGGGGTACGAGCAGTACTTC.

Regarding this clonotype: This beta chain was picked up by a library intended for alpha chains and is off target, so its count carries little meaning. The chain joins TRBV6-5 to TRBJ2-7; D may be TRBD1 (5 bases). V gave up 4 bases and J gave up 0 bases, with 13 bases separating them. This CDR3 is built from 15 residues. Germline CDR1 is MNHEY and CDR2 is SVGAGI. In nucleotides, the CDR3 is TGTGCCAGCAGTTTGGACACTTCGAGCTCCTACGAGCAGTACTTC. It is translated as CASSLDTSSSYEQYF.

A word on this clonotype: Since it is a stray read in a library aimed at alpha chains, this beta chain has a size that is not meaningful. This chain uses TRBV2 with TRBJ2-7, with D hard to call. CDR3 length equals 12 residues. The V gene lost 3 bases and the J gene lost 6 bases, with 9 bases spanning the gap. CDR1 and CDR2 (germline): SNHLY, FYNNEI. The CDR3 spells CASSEGWGEQYF. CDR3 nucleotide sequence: TGTGCCAGCAGTGAGGGCTGGGGCGAGCAGTACTTC.